This T cell receptor beta chain was recovered during a study of T cells in tumors after PD-1 blockade. Study-level background: During anti-PD-1 treatment, some patients continued daily vismodegib 150 mg. Peripheral blood samples averaged roughly 40,000 unique clonotypes and roughly 110,000 templates.

The study's findings and limits: Some novel exhausted tumor clones appeared in pre-treatment blood, suggesting peripheral recruitment.

Assay: immunoSEQ multiplex PCR; the TCRdb copy retains only in-frame clones and omits some. The data hold tens of thousands of clones, with 80% observed a single time. Trimming took 4 bases from V and 6 from J, leaving 15 bases between them. Germline V gene lookup returns CDR1 SNHLY and CDR2 FYNNEI. The CDR3 consists of 14 residues. Notes on this clone: The antigen is undetermined.

J is TRBJ1-2 and V is TRBV2; possible D gene TRBD1, 6 bases. Source: PBMCs, taken before anti-PD-1 treatment. The TCR sequence derives from a human donor with basal cell carcinoma. In DNA, the CDR3 is TGTGCCAGCAGTGGCCAGGGGCCCGGGGATGGCTACACCTTC. Translation: CASSGQGPGDGYTF.